This section outlines one T cell receptor beta chain sequence together with its context. Its specificity is not known. CDR3 length: 15 amino acids. Germline loops: CDR1 SNHLY, CDR2 FYNNEI. Trimming removed 6 bases from V and 0 bases from J, with 12 bases in between. This sample stems from a study of CD8+ T cells in alopecia areata. The study's findings and limits: Normal-skin resident alphabeta T cells also appear among scalp sample sequences.

Extracted from the samples, RNA was reverse transcribed into cDNA to serve as the sequencing template. Method: immunoSEQ multiplex PCR; TCRdb's copy keeps in-frame clones and lacks some. The sample has some 180,000 clones; around 63% are singletons. Here the sequenced sample was CD4+ T cells sorted from blood, taken at week 0. The chain combines TRBV2 with TRBJ2-4; the D gene is possibly TRBD2 (5 bases). The origin of this receptor is a human donor with alopecia areata. The CDR3 sequence is CASSEGFSAKNIQYF. CDR3 in DNA: TGTGCCAGCAGCGAGGGATTTTCAGCCAAAAACATTCAGTACTTC.